These 15 T cell receptor beta chains were all obtained from the same sample, sequenced in a study of PD-L1 blockade in urothelial cancer. Indicated time point: pretreatment peripheral blood. The table came from immunoSEQ multiplex PCR; TCRdb's copy has only in-frame clones and leaves some out. The sample includes about 79,000 clones, approximately 80% of them seen just once. Sequencing used PBMCs, obtained around atezolizumab (anti-PD-L1) treatment. These receptors came from a man aged 35 to 55 with urothelial cancer.

This rearrangement joins TRBV5-1 to TRBJ2-3; tentative D call: TRBD1 (5 bases). Trimming pared 2 bases from V and 6 bases from J, leaving 13 bases between. This CDR3 spans 14 amino acids. Germline CDR1 is SGHRS and CDR2 is YFSETQ. The CDR3 reads CASSFPRVPDTQYF. In nucleotides, the CDR3 is TGCGCCAGCAGCTTTCCCAGGGTTCCGGATACGCAGTATTTT.

The chain links TRBV5-8 to TRBJ2-7, with 7 bases lining up with TRBD2. The CDR3 has 14 residues. V was pared by 0 bases and J by 2 bases, with 2 bases of the junction left unmatched. CDR1 and CDR2 from the germline V gene are SGHTS and YDEGEE. CDR3 protein: CASSLVGGAYEQYF. In DNA, the CDR3 is TGTGCCAGCAGCTTGGTGGGGGGGGCCTACGAGCAGTACTTC.

The CDR3 nucleotides read TGTGCCAGCAGTCCTGCGAGGGTCTCCTACGAGCAGTACTTC. It translates to CASSPARVSYEQYF. The V call is TRBV28, the J call TRBJ2-7; D perhaps matches TRBD2 (5 bases). Looked up from germline, CDR1 is MDHEN and CDR2 is SYDVKM. V was trimmed by 5 bases and J by 0 bases, leaving 11 bases between them. CDR3 length: 14 amino acids.

The V call is TRBV5-5, the J call TRBJ2-3, with 8 nucleotides matching TRBD1. This CDR3 is built from 15 residues. Germline V lookup: CDR1 SGHKS, CDR2 YYEKEE (reference sequence). The J segment lost 1 base and the V segment lost 4 bases, leaving 5 bases of the junction unmatched. CDR3 sequence reads: CASSPRGQGTDTQYF. Here the CDR3 DNA reads TGTGCCAGCAGCCCCAGGGGGCAGGGCACAGATACGCAGTATTTT. Combining the CDR3 with reference TRBV5-5 and TRBJ2-3 gives the whole variable domain DAGVTQSPTHLIKTRGQQVTLRCSPISGHKSVSWYQQVLGQGPQFIFQYYEKEERGRGNFPDRFSARQFPNYSSELNVNALLLGDSALYLCASSPRGQGTDTQYFGPGTRLTVL.

The chain uses TRBV7-9 and TRBJ2-5; no definite D call. The V gene lost 2 bases and the J gene lost 4 bases, with 8 bases spanning the gap. Germline CDR1 reads SEHNR; CDR2 reads FQNEAQ (reference sequence). The CDR3 is made up of 13 amino acids. The CDR3 sequence: CASSLIISETQYF. CDR3 nucleotide sequence: TGTGCCAGCAGCTTAATAATCTCAGAGACCCAGTACTTC.

The CDR3 loop is CASSHSGTIGNTIYF. CDR3 coding DNA: TGTGCCAGCAGTCATTCAGGGACTATAGGGAACACCATATATTTT. The chain couples TRBV5-6 to TRBJ1-3; D might be TRBD1 (5 bases). The length of the CDR3 is 15 residues. The V end was cut by 5 bases, the J end by 7 bases, with 19 bases between. CDR1 is SGHDT, CDR2 YYEEEE, per germline.

This rearrangement joins TRBV9 to TRBJ2-3, with 7 bases aligning to TRBD2. V trimming: 1 base; J trimming: 0 bases; junction bases outside the gene matches: 14. The germline V gene encodes CDR1 SGDLS and CDR2 YYNGEE. The CDR3 has 19 residues. The CDR3 DNA sequence: TGTGCCAGCAGCGTAAGCTCTAGCGGAAGTCAATCTAGCACAGATACGCAGTATTTT. Translation: CASSVSSSGSQSSTDTQYF.

This chain connects TRBV15 to TRBJ2-5; no firm D call. Germline V gene data show CDR1 as LNHNV and CDR2 as YYDKDF (reference sequence). V was trimmed by 0 bases and J by 7 bases, leaving 9 bases between them. The CDR3 totals 13 residues. The CDR3 DNA reads as TGTGCCACCAGCAGAGATCGGGTGGGGACCCAGTACTTC. Protein: CATSRDRVGTQYF.

The V call is TRBV5-1, the J call TRBJ2-1, with 9 nucleotides matching TRBD2. V dropped 5 bases and J dropped 2; count of bases not matched to a gene: 8. This CDR3 is built from 16 residues. Germline lookup yields CDR1 SGHRS and CDR2 YFSETQ. CDR3 sequence: CASSFSGSSAYNEQFF. CDR3 coding DNA: TGCGCCAGCAGTTTTAGCGGGAGTAGCGCCTACAATGAGCAGTTCTTC.

This clone was seen once. This rearrangement joins TRBV4-1 to TRBJ1-3, with D possibly TRBD1 on 6 matching bases. Trimming took 7 bases from V and 3 from J, leaving 13 bases between them. Germline V gives CDR1 MGHRA, CDR2 YSYEKL. The CDR3 spans 14 residues. CDR3 protein: CASTTFRGGNTIYF. The CDR3 DNA reads TGCGCCAGCACCACCTTCAGGGGTGGAAACACCATATATTTT.

The chain links TRBV7-9 to TRBJ1-2, with a weak D call TRBD1 (5 bases). This CDR3 spans 15 amino acids. Trimming removed 5 bases from V and 0 bases from J, with 13 bases in between. Looked up from germline, CDR1 is SEHNR and CDR2 is FQNEAQ (reference sequence). CDR3 in DNA: TGTGCCAGCAGCCTCCCCAGGGCTACTAACTATGGCTACACCTTC. It specifies CASSLPRATNYGYTF.

The chain couples TRBV4-3 to TRBJ1-1; D remains unclear. The germline V gene has CDR1 LGHNA and CDR2 YSLEER. V shed 2 bases and J shed 5 bases, with 9 bases lying between them. This CDR3 spans 13 amino acids. The CDR3 DNA sequence: TGCGCCAGCAGCCAACTAACAGAGACTGAAGCTTTCTTT. Encoded protein: CASSQLTETEAFF.

The chain joins TRBV2 to TRBJ2-3, with TRBD2 matching over 8 bases. The length of the CDR3 is 16 residues. Germline V gives CDR1 SNHLY, CDR2 FYNNEI. Trimming at V came to 7 bases and at J to 4 bases, leaving 13 bases not matched to a gene. CDR3 DNA: TGTGCCAGCACTCGTATTGCGGGAGGACGACCAGATACGCAGTATTTT. Its protein product is CASTRIAGGRPDTQYF.

CDR3 region: CASLIYGDEQYF. Written as DNA, the CDR3 is TGTGCAAGTCTCATCTACGGGGACGAGCAGTACTTC. The chain recombines TRBV12-2 with TRBJ2-7; the table names TRBD2, a call not compared with the DNA. TRBV12-2 is a pseudogene. The CDR3 extends over 12 amino acids.

The J gene is TRBJ2-7, the V gene TRBV5-5, with 9 nucleotides matching TRBD2. CDR1 is SGHKS and CDR2 is YYEKEE in the germline V gene (reference sequence). This CDR3 spans 16 amino acids. Trimming cost V 0 bases and J 5 bases; bases outside gene matches: 9. Written as DNA, the CDR3 is TGTGCCAGCAGCTTGGGTGCGGCGGGAGGGAACGACGAGCAGTACTTC. Translation gives CASSLGAAGGNDEQYF.